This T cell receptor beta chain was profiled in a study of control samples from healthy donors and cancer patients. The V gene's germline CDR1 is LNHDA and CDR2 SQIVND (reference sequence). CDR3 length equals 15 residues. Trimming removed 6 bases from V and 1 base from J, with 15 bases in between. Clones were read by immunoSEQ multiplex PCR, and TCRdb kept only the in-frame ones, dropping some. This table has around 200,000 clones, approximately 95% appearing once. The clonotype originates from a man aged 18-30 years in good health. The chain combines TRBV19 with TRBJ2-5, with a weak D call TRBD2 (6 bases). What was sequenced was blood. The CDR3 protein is CASRGRRGSQETQYF. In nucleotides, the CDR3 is TGTGCCAGTAGAGGACGGAGGGGTAGCCAAGAGACCCAGTACTTC. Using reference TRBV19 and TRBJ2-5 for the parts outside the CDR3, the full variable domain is DGGITQSPKYLFRKEGQNVTLSCEQNLNHDAMYWYRQDPGQGLRLIYYSQIVNDFQKGDIAEGYSVSREKKESFPLTVTSAQKNPTAFYLCASRGRRGSQETQYFGPGTRLLVL.